Reported below is one T cell receptor (beta chain). Generated by immunoSEQ multiplex PCR, the TCRdb table keeps only in-frame clones and is missing some. Of about 62,000 clones detected, under 95% appear once; the ten largest clones hold roughly an eighth. The sample belongs to a study of OX40 agonist ivuxolimab in advanced cancers. Germline assignment: CDR1 SGHRS and CDR2 YFSETQ. This CDR3 has 16 residues. Deletions cut 1 base from V and 2 bases from J, with 14 bases between. This specimen consisted of CD4+ or CD8+ T cells sorted from blood, obtained in a trial of the OX40 agonist ivuxolimab. This chain connects TRBV5-1 to TRBJ2-3; D might be TRBD2 (7 bases). The sequence derives from an adult with an advanced solid tumor such as melanoma, head and neck, liver or kidney cancer. CDR3 region: CASSLRGAGATDTQYF. The CDR3 bases are TGCGCCAGCAGCTTGCGGGGGGCGGGAGCCACAGATACGCAGTATTTT.